These 14 T cell receptor beta chains share one sample of origin, sequenced in a study of T cells in women clearing cervical HPV infection. The repertoire was sequenced with immunoSEQ multiplex PCR; TCRdb's copy has only in-frame clones and lacks some. Its table records approximately 17,000 clones. The specimen was blood buffy coat. These TCRs come from a woman aged 18 to 75 with a cervical HPV16 infection that either progressed to CIN3+ or cleared (not recorded which).

As for this clone: The observed sequence ends 3 residues before the CDR3 terminus, with the missing tail filled in from the germline J gene. The chain has TRBV6-2 or TRBV6-3 and TRBJ1-2, with D possibly matching TRBD1 (6 bases). Germline CDR1 MNHEY, CDR2 SVGEGT. The CDR3 loop spans 16 amino acids. V was cut by 2 bases and J by 3 bases, with 16 bases left in between. Incomplete CDR3 DNA: TGTGCCAGCAGTTACATTTACAGGGATGGCTACTATGGC. Its protein is CASSYIYRDGYYG. The entire CDR3 reads CASSYIYRDGYYGYTF.

Remarks on this clone: The read ends 3 residues before the CDR3 terminus; that terminus is restored from the germline J gene. The V gene is TRBV7-8, the J gene TRBJ2-3, with no clear D. Deletions cut 5 bases from V and 0 bases from J, with 9 bases between. The CDR3 length is 14 residues. Germline V gene data show CDR1 as SGHVS and CDR2 as FQNEAQ. The part of the CDR3 DNA that was read is TGTGCCAGCAGCATCCTGAGCAGCACAGATACG. It translates to CASSILSSTDT. The whole CDR3 protein reads CASSILSSTDTQYF.

In regard to this clone: The read terminates 3 residues before the CDR3 end, so the remaining end is supplied by the germline J gene. The rearrangement joins TRBV5-1 to TRBJ1-1; D remains ambiguous. Trimming left V 4 bases short and J 3 bases short, with 10 bases between. The CDR3 extends over 13 amino acids. Germline assignment: CDR1 SGHRS and CDR2 YFSETQ. Incomplete CDR3 DNA: TGCGCCAGCAGCACAAGGGTTGACACTGAA. Translation: CASSTRVDTE. The entire CDR3 reads CASSTRVDTEAFF. The full variable domain, completed using reference TRBV5-1 and TRBJ1-1, is KAGVTQTPRYLIKTRGQQVTLSCSPISGHRSVSWYQQTPGQGLQFLFEYFSETQRNKGNFPGRFSGRQFSNSRSEMNVSTLELGDSALYLCASSTRVDTEAFFGQGTRLTVV.

With respect to this clone: The sequence runs out 3 residues before the end of the CDR3; the remainder is reconstructed from the germline J gene. This chain uses TRBV10-3 with TRBJ1-5, with 10 bases fitting TRBD1. Trimming removed 7 bases from V and 2 bases from J; junction bases left unmatched: 5. Germline loops: CDR1 ENHRY, CDR2 SYGVKD. This CDR3 region has 15 residues. The CDR3 region is CAITNGTGGNQPQHF. Incomplete CDR3 DNA: TGTGCCATCACGAACGGGACAGGGGGCAATCAGCCC.

On this clone: The read stops 3 residues short of the end of the CDR3; the missing end is completed from the germline J gene. The rearrangement uses TRBV2 and TRBJ2-5; 8 nucleotides align to TRBD2. The germline CDR1 and CDR2 sequences are SNHLY and FYNNEI. This CDR3 is built from 15 residues. V dropped 4 bases and J dropped 1; count of bases not matched to a gene: 5. CDR3 DNA, as far as it was read: TGTGCCAGCAGTGTTGATGGGACTAGCCAAGAGACC. Its protein product is CASSVDGTSQET. The complete CDR3 reads CASSVDGTSQETQYF.

On this clone: The sequenced fragment ends 3 residues before the CDR3 boundary, so the rest is inferred from the germline J gene. This rearrangement joins TRBV29-1 to TRBJ2-7, with 9 bases lining up with TRBD1. V lost 5 bases to trimming and J lost 0 bases; unmatched junction nucleotides: 11. Germline V gene lookup returns CDR1 SQVTM and CDR2 ANQGSEA. This CDR3 contains 16 residues. The sequenced part of the CDR3 DNA is TGCAGCGTTCGTAGCCCGGGACAGGGTTTCTCCTACGAG. Translated, it gives CSVRSPGQGFSYE. In full, the CDR3 is CSVRSPGQGFSYEQYF.

Points on this clone: From the germline J gene comes the end of the CDR3, since the read stops 3 residues before it. The chain combines TRBV5-1 with TRBJ2-7, with D tentatively TRBD1 (5 bases). V lost 2 bases, J lost 2 bases, and 8 bases lay in between. CDR1 and CDR2 from the germline V gene are SGHRS and YFSETQ. CDR3 size: 13 residues. Partial CDR3 DNA: TGCGCCAGCAGCTTTGACAGTACCTACGAG. It is translated as CASSFDSTYE. The full CDR3 sequence reads CASSFDSTYEQYF.

Notes on this clone: Sequencing ends 3 residues short of the CDR3 end; the germline J gene provides the rest. The chain employs TRBV7-3 and TRBJ2-1; D unresolved. Trimming took 3 bases from V and 2 from J, leaving 8 bases between them. The CDR3 sequence is 14 residues long. Per the germline V gene, CDR1 is SGHTA and CDR2 is FQGTGA. The part of the CDR3 DNA that was read is TGTGCCAGCAGCTTGCCAAGGGCCTACAATGAG. As protein: CASSLPRAYNE. The full CDR3 protein is CASSLPRAYNEQFF.

About this clone: Read sequence stops 3 residues before the CDR3 end, and the germline J gene provides the missing end. V gene TRBV10-2 combines with J gene TRBJ1-2; D is perhaps TRBD1 (5 bases). Germline V gives CDR1 WSHSY, CDR2 SAAADI. The V gene lost 6 bases and the J gene lost 2 bases, with 10 bases spanning the gap. The CDR3 has 13 residues. CDR3 DNA, as far as it was read: TGCGCCAGCAGAGAGACAGCCAACTATGGC. The encoded protein is CASRETANYG. The CDR3, in full, reads CASRETANYGYTF.

Of note for this clone: Read sequence stops 3 residues before the CDR3 end, and the germline J gene provides the missing end. V gene TRBV15 combines with J gene TRBJ2-7; 9 bases align to TRBD1. This CDR3 region has 15 residues. J gave up 1 base and V 1 base, and 2 bases lay outside the gene matches. CDR1 and CDR2 from the germline V gene are LNHNV and YYDKDF (reference sequence). The CDR3 protein is CATSRAGTGSYEQYF. The CDR3 bases that were read are TGTGCCACCAGCAGAGCCGGGACAGGGTCCTACGAG.

A remark on this clone: From the germline J gene comes the end of the CDR3, since the read stops 3 residues before it. The chain combines TRBV10-3 with TRBJ2-3; TRBD1 matches 7 bases. Looked up from germline, CDR1 is ENHRY and CDR2 is SYGVKD. This CDR3 has 15 residues. The trim removed 4 bases at V and 2 bases at J, leaving 6 bases unmatched. The CDR3: CAISGDRSYTDTQYF. The sequenced CDR3 bases are TGTGCCATCAGTGGGGACAGATCTTACACAGATACG.

Remarks on this clone: The read halts 3 residues ahead of the CDR3 end, with the missing end drawn from the germline J gene. V and J are TRBV19 and TRBJ1-5; D might be TRBD1 (6 bases). Trimming took 10 bases from V and 5 from J, leaving 15 bases between them. This CDR3 has 13 amino acids. CDR1 and CDR2 (germline): LNHDA, SQIVND (reference sequence). Partial CDR3 DNA: TGTGCCACCCAGGGGAGGCTACATCAGCCC. This gives the protein CATQGRLHQP. The entire CDR3 protein is CATQGRLHQPQHF.

The covered CDR3 bases are TGTGCCAGCAGCTCCTGGGACAGGGGTCCCCGC. Encoded protein: CASSSWDRGPR. The entire CDR3 protein is CASSSWDRGPRYTF. The chain carries TRBV5-6 and TRBJ1-2; TRBD1 aligns across 10 bases. The read stops 3 residues short of the end of the CDR3; the missing end is completed from the germline J gene. CDR1 is SGHDT and CDR2 is YYEEEE in the germline V gene. This CDR3 is 14 amino acids long. Full variable domain (remainder filled in from reference TRBV5-6 and TRBJ1-2): DAGVTQSPTHLIKTRGQQVTLRCSPKSGHDTVSWYQQALGQGPQFIFQYYEEEERQRGNFPDRFSGHQFPNYSSELNVNALLLGDSALYLCASSSWDRGPRYTFGSGTRLTVV.

With regard to this clone: With the read ending 3 residues before the CDR3 end, the germline J gene is used to fill in that end. The V gene is TRBV7-9, the J gene TRBJ1-1, with D unclear. Germline lookup yields CDR1 SEHNR and CDR2 FQNEAQ (reference sequence). CDR3 length: 11 amino acids. V dropped 3 bases and J dropped 7 bases, with 6 bases sitting between them. The CDR3 loop is CASSLSFEAFF. The part of the CDR3 DNA that was read is TGTGCCAGCAGCTTGTCTTTTGAA.